The 2 T cell receptor beta chains in this list originate from one sample, sequenced in a study of T cell responses to AZD1222 COVID-19 vaccine. Libraries were prepared by immunoSEQ multiplex PCR; TCRdb keeps only in-frame clonotypes and omits some of them. The sample shows fewer than 120,000 clones, 85% to 95% of them seen only once. The sequenced sample was peripheral blood, obtained on day 0 of AZD1222 vaccination. Receptor source: an adult in good health.

The chain uses TRBV30 and TRBJ1-2; D remains ambiguous. There are 12 residues in the CDR3. The germline V and J ends were trimmed by 2 bases and 3 bases, with 7 bases remaining between them. CDR1 and CDR2 (germline): GTSNPN, SVGIG (reference sequence). The CDR3 nucleotides read TGTGCCTGGAGTAACCCTTACTATGGCTACACCTTC. Translated, it gives CAWSNPYYGYTF. Supplemented by reference TRBV30 and TRBJ1-2, the full variable domain reads SQTIHQWPATLVQPVGSPLSLECTVEGTSNPNLYWYRQAAGRGLQLLFYSVGIGQISSEVPQNLSASRPQDRQFILSSKKLLLSDSGFYLCAWSNPYYGYTFGSGTRLTVV.

This clone was observed once. The chain uses TRBV9 and TRBJ1-5, with 7 bases matching TRBD1. V lost 4 bases and J lost 6; bases outside the gene matches: 10. The CDR3 has 15 residues. Germline lookup yields CDR1 SGDLS and CDR2 YYNGEE. This CDR3 reads CASSPGGRQGQPQHF. The CDR3 nucleotides are TGTGCCAGCAGCCCAGGGGGACGGCAGGGTCAGCCCCAGCATTTT.